These T cell receptor beta chains were read from a single sample in a study of cytomegalovirus exposure and HLA in healthy donors. Generated by immunoSEQ multiplex PCR, the TCRdb table keeps only in-frame clones and is missing some. The repertoire holds 100,000 to 150,000 clones, with 75% to 90% as singletons. Sequenced material: PBMCs. The receptors derive from a young man in good health and CMV-seropositive. Both conserved end residues are part of each CDR3. The D gene is left open where the match is weak. The size field is filled for only some rows; it gives once, few, many or a size class.

v_call,d_call,j_call,clone_size,cdr3_aa,cdr3_nt
TRBV7-8,TRBD2,TRBJ2-2,.,CASSLAYGTSLNTGELFF,TGTGCCAGCAGCTTAGCGTATGGGACTAGCCTGAACACCGGGGAGCTGTTTTTT
TRBV6-5,TRBD1,TRBJ2-1,.,CASSLDRGDEQFF,TGTGCCAGCAGTCTTGACAGGGGGGATGAGCAGTTCTTC
TRBV2,.,TRBJ1-3,.,CASSTGLRSGNTIYF,TGTGCCAGCAGTACAGGGCTCCGCTCTGGAAACACCATATATTTT
TRBV6-1,TRBD1,TRBJ2-7,few,CATTTGSSYEQYF,TGTGCCACTACGACAGGGAGCTCCTACGAGCAGTACTTC
TRBV5-1,.,TRBJ2-1,.,CASSLRGTTYNEQFF,TGCGCCAGCAGCTTGAGGGGGACCACATACAATGAGCAGTTCTTC
TRBV28,.,TRBJ2-5,.,CASSVTGSQETQYF,TGTGCCAGCAGTGTGACAGGTTCCCAAGAGACCCAGTACTTC
TRBV19,TRBD1,TRBJ1-1,.,CASSIVGTGGSKAFF,TGTGCCAGTAGTATAGTAGGGACAGGGGGTTCGAAAGCTTTCTTT
TRBV19,TRBD1,TRBJ1-6,.,CASSITLQGASDSPLHF,TGTGCCAGTAGTATCACACTACAGGGGGCATCGGATTCACCCCTCCACTTT
TRBV6-5,TRBD2,TRBJ2-4,.,CASSSSGGLAKNIQYF,TGTGCCAGCAGTTCGAGCGGGGGCCTAGCCAAAAACATTCAGTACTTC
TRBV2,.,TRBJ1-5,once,CASSSGRAGNQPQHF,TGTGCCAGCAGCTCGGGCAGGGCGGGCAATCAGCCCCAGCATTTT
TRBV7-2,.,TRBJ2-5,.,CASSLVGGKETQYF,TGTGCCAGCAGCTTAGTAGGAGGGAAAGAGACCCAGTACTTC
TRBV11-2,TRBD1,TRBJ1-2,.,CASSLDTGGAWGYTF,TGTGCCAGCAGCTTAGATACAGGGGGCGCATGGGGCTACACCTTC
TRBV27,.,TRBJ2-2,.,CASRLSWPGELFF,TGTGCCAGCAGGCTCTCGTGGCCCGGGGAGCTGTTTTTT
TRBV11-2,TRBD1,TRBJ2-6,.,CAIRDRANSGANGLTF,TGTGCCATTAGGGACAGGGCCAACTCTGGGGCCAACGGCCTGACTTTC
TRBV18,TRBD1,TRBJ1-3,.,CASSPPGQGRNTIYF,TGTGCCAGCTCACCACCGGGACAGGGGAGAAACACCATATATTTT
TRBV5-1,TRBD2,TRBJ2-3,.,CASSSLTSGVLDTQYF,TGCGCCAGCAGCTCCTTGACTAGCGGGGTTCTAGATACGCAGTATTTT
TRBV18,.,TRBJ2-5,.,CASSPPSQRLQLQETQYF,TGTGCCAGCTCACCACCGAGTCAAAGACTACAGCTACAAGAGACCCAGTACTTC
TRBV4-1,.,TRBJ2-5,.,CASSSPRKQGRETQYF,TGCGCCAGCAGCTCCCCAAGGAAACAGGGACGAGAGACCCAGTACTTC
TRBV5-1,.,TRBJ2-7,.,CASGQGSYEQYF,TGCGCCAGCGGGCAGGGTTCCTACGAGCAGTACTTC
TRBV6-1,.,TRBJ1-5,once,CASSPTGQHNQPQHF,TGTGCCAGCTCTCCCACGGGTCAACACAATCAGCCCCAGCATTTT
TRBV2,.,TRBJ2-7,.,CASSEAGQTYYEQYF,TGTGCCAGCAGTGAAGCTGGACAGACCTACTACGAGCAGTACTTC
TRBV27,.,TRBJ2-1,.,CASSLYEGASYNEQFF,TGTGCCAGCAGTTTATATGAGGGTGCCTCCTACAATGAGCAGTTCTTC
TRBV5-1,.,TRBJ2-3,.,CASSPEGDGSTDTQYF,TGCGCCAGCAGCCCCGAGGGGGACGGTAGCACAGATACGCAGTATTTT
TRBV7-2,TRBD1,TRBJ2-3,.,CASSSQSGTGQDTQYF,TGTGCCAGCAGCTCACAATCCGGGACAGGACAAGATACGCAGTATTTT